This T cell receptor (beta chain) was sequenced in a study of T cell responses to AZD1222 COVID-19 vaccine. Repertoires were generated with immunoSEQ multiplex PCR, while TCRdb's copy carries only in-frame clones and drops some. Of approximately 200,000 clones in the sample, 90% to 95% were seen once. Study-wide results and limits: Unmutated variant regions reportedly attract nearly half of all spike-specific TCRs.

With respect to this clone: Its antigen is not known.

The specimen comprised peripheral blood, sampled 28 days after the second AZD1222 dose. This clonotype was obtained from an adult who received the AZD1222 COVID-19 vaccine.

The CDR3 protein is CASSPQPRYEQYF. The CDR3 DNA sequence: TGTGCCAGCAGCCCCCAGCCTCGGTACGAGCAGTACTTC. This chain links TRBV7-2 with TRBJ2-7; D call uncertain. The CDR3 loop spans 13 amino acids. Germline CDR1 and CDR2: SGHTA and FQGNSA. The V gene lost 5 bases and the J gene lost 4 bases, with 12 bases spanning the gap.